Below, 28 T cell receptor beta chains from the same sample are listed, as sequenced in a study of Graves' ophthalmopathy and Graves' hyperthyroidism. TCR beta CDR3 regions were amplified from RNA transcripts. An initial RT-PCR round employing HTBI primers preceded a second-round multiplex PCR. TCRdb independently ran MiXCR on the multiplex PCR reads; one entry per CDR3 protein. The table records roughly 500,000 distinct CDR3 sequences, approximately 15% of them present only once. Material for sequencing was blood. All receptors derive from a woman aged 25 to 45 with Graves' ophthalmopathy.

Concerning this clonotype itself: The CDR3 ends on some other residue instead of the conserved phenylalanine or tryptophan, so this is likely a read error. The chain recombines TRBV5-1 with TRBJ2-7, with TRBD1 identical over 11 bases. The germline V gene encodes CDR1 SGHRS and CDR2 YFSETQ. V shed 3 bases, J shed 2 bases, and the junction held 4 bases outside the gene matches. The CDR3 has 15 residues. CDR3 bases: TGCGCCAGCAGCTCCGGGACAGGGGGTCCCTACGAGCAGTACTAC. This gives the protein CASSSGTGGPYEQYY.

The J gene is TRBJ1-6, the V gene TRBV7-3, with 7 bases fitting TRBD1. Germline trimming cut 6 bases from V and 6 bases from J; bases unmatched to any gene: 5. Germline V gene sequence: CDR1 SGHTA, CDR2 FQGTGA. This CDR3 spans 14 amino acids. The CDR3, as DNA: TGTGCCAGCAGTCCGGACAGGCTTAATTCACCCCTCCACTTT. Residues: CASSPDRLNSPLHF.

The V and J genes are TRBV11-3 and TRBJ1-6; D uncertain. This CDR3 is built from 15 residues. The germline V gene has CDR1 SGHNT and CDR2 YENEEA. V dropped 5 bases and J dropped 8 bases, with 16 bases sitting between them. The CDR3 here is CASSPQVGSDSPLHF. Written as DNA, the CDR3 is TGTGCCAGCAGCCCCCAGGTGGGGTCAGATTCACCCCTCCACTTT.

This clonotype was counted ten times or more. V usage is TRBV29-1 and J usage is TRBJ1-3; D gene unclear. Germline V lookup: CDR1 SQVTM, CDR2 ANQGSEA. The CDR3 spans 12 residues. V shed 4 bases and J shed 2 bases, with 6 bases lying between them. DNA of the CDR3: TGCAGCGTTGGAGGAGCTGGAAACACCATATATTTT. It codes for CSVGGAGNTIYF.

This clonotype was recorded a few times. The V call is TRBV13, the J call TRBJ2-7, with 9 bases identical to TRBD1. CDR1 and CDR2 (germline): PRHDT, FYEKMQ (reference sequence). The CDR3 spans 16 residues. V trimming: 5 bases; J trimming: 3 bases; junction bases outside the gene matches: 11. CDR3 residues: CASSGPGDRVFYEQYF. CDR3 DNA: TGTGCCAGCAGCGGACCAGGGGACAGGGTATTCTACGAGCAGTACTTC.

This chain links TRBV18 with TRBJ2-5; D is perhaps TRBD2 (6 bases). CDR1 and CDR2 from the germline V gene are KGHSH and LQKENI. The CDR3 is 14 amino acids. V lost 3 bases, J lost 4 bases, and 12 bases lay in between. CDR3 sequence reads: CASSPTRGGETQYF. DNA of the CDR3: TGTGCCAGCTCACCTACTAGGGGAGGAGAGACCCAGTACTTC.

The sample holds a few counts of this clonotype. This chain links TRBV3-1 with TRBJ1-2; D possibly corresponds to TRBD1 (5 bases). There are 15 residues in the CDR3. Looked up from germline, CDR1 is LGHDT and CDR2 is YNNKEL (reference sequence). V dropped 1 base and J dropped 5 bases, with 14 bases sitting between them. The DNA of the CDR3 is TGTGCCAGCAGCCAAGGACAGACCTTTGGGTATGGCTACACCTTC. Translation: CASSQGQTFGYGYTF. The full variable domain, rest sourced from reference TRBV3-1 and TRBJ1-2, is DTAVSQTPKYLVTQMGNDKSIKCEQNLGHDTMYWYKQDSKKFLKIMFSYNNKELIINETVPNRFSPKSPDKAHLNLHINSLELGDSAVYFCASSQGQTFGYGYTFGSGTRLTVV.

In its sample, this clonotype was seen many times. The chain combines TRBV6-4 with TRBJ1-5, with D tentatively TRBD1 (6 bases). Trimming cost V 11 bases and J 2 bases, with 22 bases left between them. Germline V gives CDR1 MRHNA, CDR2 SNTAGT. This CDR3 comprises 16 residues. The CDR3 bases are TGTGCCTCACGGGAACAGGGCACCGCACGCAATCAGCCCCAGCATTTT. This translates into CASREQGTARNQPQHF.

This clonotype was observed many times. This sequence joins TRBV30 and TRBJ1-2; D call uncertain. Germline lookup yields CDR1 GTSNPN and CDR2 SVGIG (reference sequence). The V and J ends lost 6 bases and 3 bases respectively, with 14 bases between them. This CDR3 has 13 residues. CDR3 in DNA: TGTGCCTGCGCAAGAGGGTCCGACTATGGCTACACCTTC. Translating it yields CACARGSDYGYTF. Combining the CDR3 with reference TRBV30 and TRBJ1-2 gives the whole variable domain SQTIHQWPATLVQPVGSPLSLECTVEGTSNPNLYWYRQAAGRGLQLLFYSVGIGQISSEVPQNLSASRPQDRQFILSSKKLLLSDSGFYLCACARGSDYGYTFGSGTRLTVV.

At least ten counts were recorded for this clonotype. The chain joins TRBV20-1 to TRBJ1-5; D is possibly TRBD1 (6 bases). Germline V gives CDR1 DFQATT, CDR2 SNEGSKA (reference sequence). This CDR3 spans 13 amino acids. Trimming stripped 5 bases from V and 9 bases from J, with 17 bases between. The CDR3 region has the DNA TGCAGTGCTGAGGGGGACAACGCCGCGCCCCAGCATTTT. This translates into CSAEGDNAAPQHF.

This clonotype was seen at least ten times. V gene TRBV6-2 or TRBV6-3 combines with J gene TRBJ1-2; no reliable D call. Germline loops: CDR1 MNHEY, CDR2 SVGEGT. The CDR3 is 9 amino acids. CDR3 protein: CSDRDGYTF. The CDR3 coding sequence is TGTTCTGATCGCGATGGCTACACCTTC.

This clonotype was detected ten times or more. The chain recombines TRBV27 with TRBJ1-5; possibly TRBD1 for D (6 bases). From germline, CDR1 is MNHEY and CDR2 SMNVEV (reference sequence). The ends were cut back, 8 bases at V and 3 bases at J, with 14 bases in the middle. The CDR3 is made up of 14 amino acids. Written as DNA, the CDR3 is TGTGCCAGCGGGTCCGGGACAACCAATCAGCCCCAGCATTTT. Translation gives CASGSGTTNQPQHF.

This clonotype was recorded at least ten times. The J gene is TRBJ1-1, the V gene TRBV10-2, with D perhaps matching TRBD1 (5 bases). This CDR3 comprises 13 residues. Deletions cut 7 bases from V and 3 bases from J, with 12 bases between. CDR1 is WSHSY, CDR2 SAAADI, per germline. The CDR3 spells CASKEAGHTEAFF. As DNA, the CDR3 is TGCGCCAGCAAAGAAGCGGGGCACACTGAAGCTTTCTTT.

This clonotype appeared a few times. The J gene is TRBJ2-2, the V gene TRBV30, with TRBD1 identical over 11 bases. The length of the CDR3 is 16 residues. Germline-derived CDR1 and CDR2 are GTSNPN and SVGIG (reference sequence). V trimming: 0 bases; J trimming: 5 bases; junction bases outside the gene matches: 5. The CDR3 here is CAWSVRGTGGTGELFF. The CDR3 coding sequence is TGTGCCTGGAGTGTACGAGGGACAGGGGGAACCGGGGAGCTGTTTTTT.

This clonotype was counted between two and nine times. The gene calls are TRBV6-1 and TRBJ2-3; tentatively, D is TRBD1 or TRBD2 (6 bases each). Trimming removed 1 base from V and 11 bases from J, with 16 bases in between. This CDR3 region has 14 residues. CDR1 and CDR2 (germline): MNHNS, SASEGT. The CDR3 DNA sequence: TGTGCCAGCAGTGAAGGAAAGGGGGGTGTCGTGCAGTATTTT. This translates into CASSEGKGGVVQYF.

In DNA, the CDR3 is TGTGCCAGCAGTTACCCCCCTTCGGGGGCGAACACTGAAGCTTTCTTT. It encodes CASSYPPSGANTEAFF. V gene TRBV6-5 combines with J gene TRBJ1-1, with a possible D match to TRBD1 (6 bases). The germline gives CDR1 MNHEY, CDR2 SVGAGI. V was cut by 2 bases and J by 1 base, with 14 bases left in between. This CDR3 comprises 16 residues.

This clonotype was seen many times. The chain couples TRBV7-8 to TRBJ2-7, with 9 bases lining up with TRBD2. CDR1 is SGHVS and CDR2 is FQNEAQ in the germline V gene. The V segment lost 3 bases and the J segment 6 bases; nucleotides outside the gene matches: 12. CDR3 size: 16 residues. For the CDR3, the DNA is TGTGCCAGCAGCTTTTCAATGCTAGCGGGGAGGAGCGAGCAGTACTTC. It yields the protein CASSFSMLAGRSEQYF.

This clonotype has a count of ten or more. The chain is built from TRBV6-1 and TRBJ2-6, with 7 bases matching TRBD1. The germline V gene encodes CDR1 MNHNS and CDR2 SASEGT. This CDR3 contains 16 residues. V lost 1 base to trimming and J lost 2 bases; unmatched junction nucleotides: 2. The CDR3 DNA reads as TGTGCCAGCAGTGAAGATCAGGGGGCTGGGGCCAACGTCCTGACTTTC. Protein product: CASSEDQGAGANVLTF.

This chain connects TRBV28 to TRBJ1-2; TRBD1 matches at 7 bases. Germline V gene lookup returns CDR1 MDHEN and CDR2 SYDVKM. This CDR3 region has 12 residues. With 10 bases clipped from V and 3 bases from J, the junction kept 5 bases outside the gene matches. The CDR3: CATTGTDYGYTF. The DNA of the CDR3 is TGTGCCACCACCGGGACAGACTATGGCTACACCTTC.

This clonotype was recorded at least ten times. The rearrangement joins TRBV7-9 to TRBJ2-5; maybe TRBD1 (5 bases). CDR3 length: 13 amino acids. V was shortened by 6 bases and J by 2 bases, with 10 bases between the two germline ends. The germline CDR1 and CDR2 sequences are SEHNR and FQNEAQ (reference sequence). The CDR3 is CASSPDSQETQYF. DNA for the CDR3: TGTGCCAGCAGTCCCGACAGTCAAGAGACCCAGTACTTC.

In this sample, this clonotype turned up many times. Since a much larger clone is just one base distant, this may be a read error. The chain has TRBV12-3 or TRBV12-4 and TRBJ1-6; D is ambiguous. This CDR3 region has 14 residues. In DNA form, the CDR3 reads TGTGCCAGCGGACCGAACCTTGGTAATTCACTCCTCCACTTT. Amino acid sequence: CASGPNLGNSLLHF.

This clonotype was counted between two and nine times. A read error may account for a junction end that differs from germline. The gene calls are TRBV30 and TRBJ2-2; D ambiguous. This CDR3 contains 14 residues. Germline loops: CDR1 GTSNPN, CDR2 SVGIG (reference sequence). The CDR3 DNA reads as TGTGCCCGGAGTCCCGAAGGGAACACCGGGGAGCTGTTTTTT. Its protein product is CARSPEGNTGELFF.

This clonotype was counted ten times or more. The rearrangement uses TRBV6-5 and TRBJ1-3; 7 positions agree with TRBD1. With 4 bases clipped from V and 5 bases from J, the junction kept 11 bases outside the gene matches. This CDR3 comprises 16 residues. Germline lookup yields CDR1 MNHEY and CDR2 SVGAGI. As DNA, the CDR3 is TGTGCCAGCAGTTCCTCTGGCGGGACAGCGAGAAACACCATATATTTT. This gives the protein CASSSSGGTARNTIYF.

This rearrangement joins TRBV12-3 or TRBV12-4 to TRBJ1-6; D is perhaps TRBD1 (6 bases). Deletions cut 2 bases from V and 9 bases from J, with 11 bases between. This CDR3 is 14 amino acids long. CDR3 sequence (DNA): TGTGCCAGCAGTTTAATGGGGGCGGTTTCACCCCTCCACTTT. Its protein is CASSLMGAVSPLHF.

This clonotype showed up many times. The DNA for the CDR3 is TGCGCCAGCGCCGAGGGCGGGGGGGCCGCCGAGACCCAGTACTTC. Encoded protein: CASAEGGGAAETQYF. The chain combines TRBV5-1 with TRBJ2-5, with 9 bases matching TRBD2. Per germline, CDR1 SGHRS and CDR2 YFSETQ. J gave up 5 bases and V 7 bases, and 12 bases lay outside the gene matches. This CDR3 is 15 amino acids long.

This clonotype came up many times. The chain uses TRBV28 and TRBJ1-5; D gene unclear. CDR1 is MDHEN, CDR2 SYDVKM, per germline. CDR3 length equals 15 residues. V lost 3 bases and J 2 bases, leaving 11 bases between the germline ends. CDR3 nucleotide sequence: TGTGCCAGCAGTTTCACTTCCAGCCGCAATCAGCCCCAGCATTTT. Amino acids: CASSFTSSRNQPQHF. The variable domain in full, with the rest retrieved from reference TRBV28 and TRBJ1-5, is DVKVTQSSRYLVKRTGEKVFLECVQDMDHENMFWYRQDPGLGLRLIYFSYDVKMKEKGDIPEGYSVSREKKERFSLILESASTNQTSMYLCASSFTSSRNQPQHFGDGTRLSIL.

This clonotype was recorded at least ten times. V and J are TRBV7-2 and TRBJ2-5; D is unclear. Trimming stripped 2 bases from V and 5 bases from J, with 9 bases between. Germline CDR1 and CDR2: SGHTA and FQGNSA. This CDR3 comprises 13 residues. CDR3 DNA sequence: TGTGCCAGCAGCTTATGGGATCGGGAGACCCAGTACTTC. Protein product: CASSLWDRETQYF.

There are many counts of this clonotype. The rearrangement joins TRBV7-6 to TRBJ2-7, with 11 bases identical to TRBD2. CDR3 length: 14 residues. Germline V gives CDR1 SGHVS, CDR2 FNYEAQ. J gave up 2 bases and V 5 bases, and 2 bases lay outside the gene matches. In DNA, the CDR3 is TGTGCCAGCAGCGGTAGCGGGAGGGCCTACGAGCAGTACTTC. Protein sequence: CASSGSGRAYEQYF. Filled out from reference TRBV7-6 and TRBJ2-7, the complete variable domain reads GAGVSQSPRYKVTKRGQDVALRCDPISGHVSLYWYRQALGQGPEFLTYFNYEAQQDKSGLPNDRFSAERPEGSISTLTIQRTEQRDSAMYRCASSGSGRAYEQYFGPGTRLTVT.